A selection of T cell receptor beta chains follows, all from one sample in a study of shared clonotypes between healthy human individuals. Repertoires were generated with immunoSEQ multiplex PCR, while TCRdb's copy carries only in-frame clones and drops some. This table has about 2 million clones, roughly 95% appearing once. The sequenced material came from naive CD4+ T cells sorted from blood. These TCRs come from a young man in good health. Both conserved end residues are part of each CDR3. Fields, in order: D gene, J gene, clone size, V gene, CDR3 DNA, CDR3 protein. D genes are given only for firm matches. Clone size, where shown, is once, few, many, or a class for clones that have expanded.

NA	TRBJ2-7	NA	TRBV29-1	TGCAGCGTTGAAAGTCCCTACGAGCAGTACTTC	CSVESPYEQYF
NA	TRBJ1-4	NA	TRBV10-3	TGTGCCATCAGTGAGTCGGGACGTAATGAAAAACTGTTTTTT	CAISESGRNEKLFF
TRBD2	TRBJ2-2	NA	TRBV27	TGTGCCAGCAGTTCGCGGGGGGCGAACACCGGGGAGCTGTTTTTT	CASSSRGANTGELFF
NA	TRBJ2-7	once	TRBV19	TGTGCCAGTAGTGGCTGGGGGACCGAGTCCTACGAGCAGTACTTC	CASSGWGTESYEQYF
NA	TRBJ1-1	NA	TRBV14	TGTGCCAGCAGCCAGAACAGGGTGAACACTGAAGCTTTCTTT	CASSQNRVNTEAFF
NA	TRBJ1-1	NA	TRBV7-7	TGTGCTAGCAGCTTAAGCCGGGACACTGAAGCTTTCTTT	CASSLSRDTEAFF
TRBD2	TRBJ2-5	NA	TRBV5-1	TGCGCCAGCAGCTTGACCCAGCGGGGGGAGTGGGAGACCCAGTACTTC	CASSLTQRGEWETQYF
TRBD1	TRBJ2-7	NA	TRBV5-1	TGCGCCAGCAGCTTGGCCGGGACAGGGGTCTCCTACGAGCAGTACTTC	CASSLAGTGVSYEQYF
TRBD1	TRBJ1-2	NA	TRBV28	TGTGCCGCGTCGACAGGGGGTATTAACTATGGCTACACCTTC	CAASTGGINYGYTF
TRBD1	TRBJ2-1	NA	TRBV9	TGTGCCAGCAGCGCCTCGGGACAGGCCGGACCTGAGCAGTTCTTC	CASSASGQAGPEQFF
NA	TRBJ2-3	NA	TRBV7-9	TGTGCCAGCAGCTTGCGGCGGACGAGCACAGATACGCAGTATTTT	CASSLRRTSTDTQYF
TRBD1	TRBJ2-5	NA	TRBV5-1	TGCGCCAGCAGCTCCGGGACAGGAAAAGAGACCCAGTACTTC	CASSSGTGKETQYF
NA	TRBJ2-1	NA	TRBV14	TGTGCCAGCAGCCAAGACTTAGGCAGTATGGCTGGCAATGAGCAGTTCTTC	CASSQDLGSMAGNEQFF
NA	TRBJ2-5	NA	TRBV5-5	TGTGCCAGCAGCCTGGGGACGGGTCGGGTGACCCAGTACTTC	CASSLGTGRVTQYF
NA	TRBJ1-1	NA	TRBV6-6	TGTGCCAGCAGTTACGGGGGGGAGGGTGACACTGAAGCTTTCTTT	CASSYGGEGDTEAFF
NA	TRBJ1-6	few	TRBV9	TGTGCCAGCAGCGTAGCCTGGGGTTCACCCCTCCACTTT	CASSVAWGSPLHF
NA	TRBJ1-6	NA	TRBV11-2	TGTGCCAGCAGCTTGGCAGTGAATTCACCCCTCCACTTT	CASSLAVNSPLHF
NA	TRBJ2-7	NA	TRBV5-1	TGCGCCAGCAGCACAGGCAACTACGAGCAGTACTTC	CASSTGNYEQYF